The sequence of this T cell receptor beta chain was determined in a study of T cell responses to AZD1222 COVID-19 vaccine. Turning to the study itself: Pooling of second doses given at about 4 or about 12 weeks was done.

Worth noting for this clone: Its antigen is unidentified.

Study-level points and caveats: Baseline antibody screening turned up just a handful of seropositive AZD1222 recipients.

Germline V gene data show CDR1 as SGHRS and CDR2 as YFSETQ. V was clipped by 5 bases and J by 2 bases; unmatched bases: 3. This CDR3 is 14 amino acids long. TCRdb keeps only in-frame clones here, not all; method: immunoSEQ multiplex PCR. The sample records about 140,000 clones, around 84% being singletons. The TCR originated in an adult in good health. This specimen was peripheral blood, taken on day 0 of AZD1222 vaccination. The V call is TRBV5-1, the J call TRBJ2-5; 10 bases align to TRBD2. The CDR3 nucleotides are TGCGCCAGCAGATTAGCGGGGGGACAAGAGACCCAGTACTTC. Amino acids: CASRLAGGQETQYF.